This TCR beta chain came from a study of blood T cell repertoires in COVID-19. Overall study context: PBMCs, B-cell-depleted T cells, or T cells were the source of the cDNA or gDNA that made up the material.

V lost 0 bases, J lost 9 bases, and 12 bases lay in between. Germline loops: CDR1 MNHEY, CDR2 SVGAGI. There are 15 residues in the CDR3. Original processing methods: Estimated nucleated cell counts came from reference gene primer amplification. The repertoire was sequenced with immunoSEQ multiplex PCR; TCRdb's copy has only in-frame clones and lacks some. The D gene and trimming were derived from the DNA, and the V and J assignments and clone size from that table. The sample consists of hundreds of thousands of clones, roughly 87% of them appearing once. Enrolled through a virtual design, the participants were between roughly 18 and 95 years of age and came from around 25 US areas. Participants were placed into cohorts based on the clinical history they reported.

This receptor was identified in a woman between 18 and 30 years old who had recovered from COVID-19. Sequencing used PBMCs or T cells enriched from blood (not recorded which). The chain employs TRBV6-5 and TRBJ1-6; possible D gene TRBD1, 6 bases. CDR3 DNA: TGTGCCAGCAGTTACTCGAGGAACAGGGCTTCACCCCTCCACTTT. Translated, it gives CASSYSRNRASPLHF.